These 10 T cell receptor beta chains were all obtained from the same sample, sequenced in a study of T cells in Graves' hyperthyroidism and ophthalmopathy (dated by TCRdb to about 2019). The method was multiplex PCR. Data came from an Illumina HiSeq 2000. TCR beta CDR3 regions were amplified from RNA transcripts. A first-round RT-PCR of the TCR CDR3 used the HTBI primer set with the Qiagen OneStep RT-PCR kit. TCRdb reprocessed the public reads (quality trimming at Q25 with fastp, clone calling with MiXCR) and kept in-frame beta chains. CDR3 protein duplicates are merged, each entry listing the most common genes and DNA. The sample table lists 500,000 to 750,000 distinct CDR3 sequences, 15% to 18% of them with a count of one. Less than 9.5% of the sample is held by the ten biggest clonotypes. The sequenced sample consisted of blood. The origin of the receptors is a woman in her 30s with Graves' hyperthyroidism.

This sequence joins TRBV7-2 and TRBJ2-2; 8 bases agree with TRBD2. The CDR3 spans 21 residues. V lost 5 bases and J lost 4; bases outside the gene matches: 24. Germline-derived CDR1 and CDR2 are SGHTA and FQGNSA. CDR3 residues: CASSPDKRAAGGRIITGELFF. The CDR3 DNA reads TGTGCCAGCAGCCCAGACAAGAGAGCCGCTGGCGGGAGGATTATCACCGGGGAGCTGTTTTTT.

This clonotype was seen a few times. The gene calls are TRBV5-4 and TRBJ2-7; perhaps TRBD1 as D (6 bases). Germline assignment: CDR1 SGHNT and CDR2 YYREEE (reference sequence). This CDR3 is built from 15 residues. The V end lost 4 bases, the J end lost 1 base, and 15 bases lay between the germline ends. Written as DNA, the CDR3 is TGTGCCAGCAGCACCCTGGGGGCGGCATCCTACGAGCAGTACTTC. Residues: CASSTLGAASYEQYF.

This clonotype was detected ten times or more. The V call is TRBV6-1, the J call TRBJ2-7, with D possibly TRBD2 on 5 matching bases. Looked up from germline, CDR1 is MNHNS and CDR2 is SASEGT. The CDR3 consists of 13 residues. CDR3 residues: CAYRTTRTYEQYF. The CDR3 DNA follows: TGTGCTTACCGGACGACACGGACTTACGAGCAGTACTTC.

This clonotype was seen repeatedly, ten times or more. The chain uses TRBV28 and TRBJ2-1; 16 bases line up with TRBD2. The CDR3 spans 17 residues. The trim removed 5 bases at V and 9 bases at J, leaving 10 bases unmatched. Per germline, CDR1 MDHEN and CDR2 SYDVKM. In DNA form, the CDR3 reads TGTGCCAGCAGTATCCCGGGACTAGCGGGAGGGCCTAGTGAGCAGTTCTTC. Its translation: CASSIPGLAGGPSEQFF.

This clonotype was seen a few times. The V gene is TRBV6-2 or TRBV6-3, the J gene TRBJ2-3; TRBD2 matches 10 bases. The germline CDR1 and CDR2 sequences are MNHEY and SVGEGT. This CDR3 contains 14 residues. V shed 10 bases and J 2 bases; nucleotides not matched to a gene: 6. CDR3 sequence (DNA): TGTGCCACCCATGGACTAGCGGTCACAGATACGCAGTATTTT. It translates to CATHGLAVTDTQYF.

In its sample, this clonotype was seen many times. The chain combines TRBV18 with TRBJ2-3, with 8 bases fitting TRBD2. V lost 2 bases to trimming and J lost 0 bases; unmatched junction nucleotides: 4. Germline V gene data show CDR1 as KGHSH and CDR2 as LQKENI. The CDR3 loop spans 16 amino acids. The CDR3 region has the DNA TGTGCCAGCTCACCAAGCGCTAGCGGGAGCACAGATACGCAGTATTTT. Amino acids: CASSPSASGSTDTQYF.

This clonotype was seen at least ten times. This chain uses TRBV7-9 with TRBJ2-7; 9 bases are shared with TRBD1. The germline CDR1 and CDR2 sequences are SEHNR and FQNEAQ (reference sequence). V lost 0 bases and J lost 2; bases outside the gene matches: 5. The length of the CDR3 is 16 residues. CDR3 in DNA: TGTGCCAGCAGCTTAGCCCCGACAGGGGGAGCCTACGAGCAGTACTTC. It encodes CASSLAPTGGAYEQYF.

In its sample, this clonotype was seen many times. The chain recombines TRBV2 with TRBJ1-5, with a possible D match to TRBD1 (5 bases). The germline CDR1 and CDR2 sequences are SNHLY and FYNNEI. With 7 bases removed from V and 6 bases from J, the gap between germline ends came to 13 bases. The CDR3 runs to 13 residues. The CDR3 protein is CASNRGGRQPQHF. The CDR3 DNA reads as TGTGCCAGCAATCGGGGGGGTCGTCAGCCCCAGCATTTT. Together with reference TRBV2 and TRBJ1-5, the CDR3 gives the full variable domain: EPEVTQTPSHQVTQMGQEVILRCVPISNHLYFYWYRQILGQKVEFLVSFYNNEISEKSEIFDDQFSVERPDGSNFTLKIRSTKLEDSAMYFCASNRGGRQPQHFGDGTRLSIL.

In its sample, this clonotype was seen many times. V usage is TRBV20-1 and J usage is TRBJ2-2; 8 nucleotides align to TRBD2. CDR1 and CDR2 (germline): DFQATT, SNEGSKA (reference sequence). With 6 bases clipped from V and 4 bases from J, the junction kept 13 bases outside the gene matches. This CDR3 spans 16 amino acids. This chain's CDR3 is CSAGGGRYSGTGELFF. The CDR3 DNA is TGCAGTGCCGGCGGGGGGCGATACTCTGGCACCGGGGAGCTGTTTTTT.

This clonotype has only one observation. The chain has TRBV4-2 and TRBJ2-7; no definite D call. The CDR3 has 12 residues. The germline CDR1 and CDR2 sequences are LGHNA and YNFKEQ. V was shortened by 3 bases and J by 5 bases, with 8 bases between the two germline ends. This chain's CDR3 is CASSHLGDEQYF. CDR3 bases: TGTGCCAGCAGCCATCTTGGCGACGAGCAGTACTTC.